This T cell receptor beta chain was sequenced in a study of T cells in Graves' hyperthyroidism and ophthalmopathy. At least ten counts were recorded for this clonotype. Amplification yielded TCR beta CDR3 regions, with RNA transcripts as the source. HTBI primers drove first-round RT-PCR of the TCR CDR3. TCRdb itself ran the multiplex PCR reads through MiXCR, one entry per CDR3 protein. The repertoire has around 200,000 distinct CDR3 sequences, over 15% of them found once; the top ten carry around 27%. The CDR3 has 13 residues. Between the trimmed V and J ends, which lost 6 bases and 6 bases, there was a span of 12 bases. Per the germline V gene, CDR1 is MDHEN and CDR2 is SYDVKM.

The rearrangement uses TRBV28 and TRBJ1-5; D call uncertain. The sequenced sample was blood. The TCR originated in a woman aged 50 to 60 with Graves' hyperthyroidism. The DNA of the CDR3 is TGTGCCAGCAGGACAAGGATGAGTCAGCCCCAGCATTTT. This translates into CASRTRMSQPQHF.